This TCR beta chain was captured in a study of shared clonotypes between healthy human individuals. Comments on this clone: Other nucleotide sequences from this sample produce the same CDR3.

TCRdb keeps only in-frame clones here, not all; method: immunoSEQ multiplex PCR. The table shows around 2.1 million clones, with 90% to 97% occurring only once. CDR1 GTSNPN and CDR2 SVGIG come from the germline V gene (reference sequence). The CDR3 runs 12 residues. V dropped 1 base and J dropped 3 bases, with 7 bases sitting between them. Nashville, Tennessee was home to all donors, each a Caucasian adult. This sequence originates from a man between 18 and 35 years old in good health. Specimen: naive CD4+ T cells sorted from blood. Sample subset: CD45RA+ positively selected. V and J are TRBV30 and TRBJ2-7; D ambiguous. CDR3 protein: CAWSGSGYEQYF. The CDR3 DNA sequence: TGTGCCTGGAGTGGATCGGGCTACGAGCAGTACTTC.